These T cell receptor beta chains were read from a single sample in a study of cytomegalovirus exposure and HLA in healthy donors. Generated by immunoSEQ multiplex PCR, the TCRdb table keeps only in-frame clones and is missing some. Counted here are 150,000 or so clones, 76% occurring once; the ten biggest clones make up 3% to 4%. The sequenced sample consisted of PBMCs. The receptors come from a male donor in good health and CMV-seronegative. CDR3s include the opening cysteine and the closing phenylalanine or tryptophan. A D gene is named only where the DNA matches it firmly. Clone size is shown for a subset of rows, as once, few, many or a class of expanded clone.

V,size,J,D,DNA,CDR3
TRBV6-5,NA,TRBJ2-1,TRBD1,TGTGCCAGCAGTCGAACCGGGACAGGGGGCGGTGTTTTATTCTTC,CASSRTGTGGGVLFF
TRBV10-3,NA,TRBJ1-1,NA,TGTGCCATCAGTGAGTCGTGGAGTAAGGCTGAAGCTTTCTTT,CAISESWSKAEAFF
TRBV2,few,TRBJ2-5,NA,TGTGCCAGCAGTGACGGTGTACAAGAGACCCAGTACTTC,CASSDGVQETQYF
TRBV4-1,NA,TRBJ2-1,TRBD2,TGCGCCAGCAGCCAAGAGGGGGGGAATGAGCAGTTCTTC,CASSQEGGNEQFF
TRBV7-9,NA,TRBJ1-1,NA,TGTGCCAGCAGCTTAGTACAGGGAAACACTGAAGCTTTCTTT,CASSLVQGNTEAFF
TRBV19,NA,TRBJ2-3,TRBD2,TGTGCCAGTAGTATAGTCGGGGGGTTCCCGCGAAGAGGTGGAGATACGCAGTATTTT,CASSIVGGFPRRGGDTQYF
TRBV2,few,TRBJ2-7,NA,TGTGCCAGCACCACTGCCTACGAGCAGTACTTC,CASTTAYEQYF
TRBV28,NA,TRBJ2-7,NA,TGTGCCAGCAGGCGATCCTACGAGCAGTACTTC,CASRRSYEQYF
TRBV21-1,NA,TRBJ2-7,NA,TGTGCCAGCAGCCTAACGGGTGGGGACGGGGACAACAAGCAGTACTTC,CASSLTGGDGDNKQYF
TRBV6-5,NA,TRBJ2-7,NA,TGTGCCAGCAGTTACAGGAGGGGGCCAACCTACGAGCAGTACTTC,CASSYRRGPTYEQYF